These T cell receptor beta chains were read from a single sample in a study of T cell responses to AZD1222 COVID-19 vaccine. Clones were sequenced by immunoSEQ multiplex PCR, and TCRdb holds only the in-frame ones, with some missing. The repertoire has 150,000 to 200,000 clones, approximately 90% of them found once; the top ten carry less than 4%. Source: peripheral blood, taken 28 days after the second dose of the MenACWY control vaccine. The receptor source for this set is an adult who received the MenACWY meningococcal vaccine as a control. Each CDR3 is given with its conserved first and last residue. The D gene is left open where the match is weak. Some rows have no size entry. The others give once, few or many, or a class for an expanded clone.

cdr3_aa: CASSWGPTTEAFF
cdr3_nt: TGTGCCAGCAGCTGGGGGCCCACCACTGAAGCTTTCTTT
d_call: .
j_call: TRBJ1-1
v_call: TRBV5-4
clone_size: .

cdr3_aa: CASTTLDDYGYTF
cdr3_nt: TGTGCCAGCACTACGCTGGACGACTATGGCTACACCTTC
d_call: .
j_call: TRBJ1-2
v_call: TRBV28
clone_size: .

cdr3_aa: CASSLDRVGNEQFF
cdr3_nt: TGTGCCAGCAGCCTGGACAGGGTGGGCAATGAGCAGTTCTTC
d_call: TRBD1
j_call: TRBJ2-1
v_call: TRBV7-2
clone_size: .

cdr3_aa: CASSLQDHAGDSPLHF
cdr3_nt: TGTGCCAGCAGCTTACAGGACCATGCCGGGGATTCACCCCTCCACTTT
d_call: .
j_call: TRBJ1-6
v_call: TRBV6-2/TRBV6-3
clone_size: .

cdr3_aa: CASSSMGSLAEAFF
cdr3_nt: TGTGCCAGCAGTTCGATGGGAAGTTTGGCTGAAGCTTTCTTT
d_call: .
j_call: TRBJ1-1
v_call: TRBV28
clone_size: .

cdr3_aa: CAWSVQQGQGGYTF
cdr3_nt: TGTGCCTGGAGTGTACAGCAGGGTCAGGGAGGCTACACCTTC
d_call: .
j_call: TRBJ1-2
v_call: TRBV30
clone_size: .

cdr3_aa: CATSRPGTSVNNEQFF
cdr3_nt: TGTGCCACCAGCAGGCCCGGGACTAGCGTGAACAATGAGCAGTTCTTC
d_call: TRBD2
j_call: TRBJ2-1
v_call: TRBV15
clone_size: .

cdr3_aa: CASSYLGAYEQYF
cdr3_nt: TGTGCCAGTTCTTATCTGGGGGCCTACGAGCAGTACTTC
d_call: .
j_call: TRBJ2-7
v_call: TRBV19
clone_size: .

cdr3_aa: CASSQMRETQYF
cdr3_nt: TGCGCCAGCAGTCAAATGAGAGAGACCCAGTACTTC
d_call: .
j_call: TRBJ2-5
v_call: TRBV5-1
clone_size: once

cdr3_aa: CASSHSTGGWSYGYTF
cdr3_nt: TGTGCCAGCAGTCACTCCACAGGGGGCTGGAGCTATGGCTACACCTTC
d_call: TRBD1
j_call: TRBJ1-2
v_call: TRBV28
clone_size: .

cdr3_aa: CASSQDRGHNSPLHF
cdr3_nt: TGCGCCAGCAGCCAAGATCGTGGGCACAATTCACCCCTCCACTTT
d_call: .
j_call: TRBJ1-6
v_call: TRBV4-3
clone_size: .